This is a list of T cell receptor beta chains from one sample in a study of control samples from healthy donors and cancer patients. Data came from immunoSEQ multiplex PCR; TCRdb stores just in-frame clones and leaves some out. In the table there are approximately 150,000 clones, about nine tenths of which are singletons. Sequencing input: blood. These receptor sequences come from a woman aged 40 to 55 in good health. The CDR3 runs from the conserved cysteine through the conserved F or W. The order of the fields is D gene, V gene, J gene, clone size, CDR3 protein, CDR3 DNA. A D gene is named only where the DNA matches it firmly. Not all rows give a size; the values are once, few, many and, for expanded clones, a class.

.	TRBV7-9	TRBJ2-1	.	CASSLGQGLDNEQFF	TGTGCCAGCAGCTTAGGGCAGGGGCTGGACAATGAGCAGTTCTTC
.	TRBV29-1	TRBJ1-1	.	CSVDYSGAFF	TGCAGCGTTGATTACAGCGGAGCTTTCTTT
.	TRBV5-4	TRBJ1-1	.	CASSLYKSTEAFF	TGTGCCAGCAGCCTATACAAGAGTACTGAAGCTTTCTTT
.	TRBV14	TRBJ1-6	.	CASSHPTGANNSPLHF	TGTGCCAGCAGCCATCCGACAGGCGCCAATAATTCACCCCTCCACTTT
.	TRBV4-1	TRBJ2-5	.	CASSQVPVPLVGDQYF	TGCGCCAGCAGCCAAGTCCCAGTCCCCCTGGTGGGGGACCAGTACTTC
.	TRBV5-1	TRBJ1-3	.	CASSLGGSGNTIYF	TGCGCCAGCAGCTTGGGCGGCTCTGGAAACACCATATATTTT
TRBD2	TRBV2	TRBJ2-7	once	CASRLAGGLSYEQYF	TGTGCCAGCAGGCTAGCGGGGGGCCTCTCCTACGAGCAGTACTTC
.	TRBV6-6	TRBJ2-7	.	CASSRRLVGTETYEQYF	TGTGCCAGCAGTCGCCGACTAGTAGGTACGGAGACCTACGAGCAGTACTTC
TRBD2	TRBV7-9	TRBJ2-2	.	CASGGDTGELFF	TGTGCCAGCGGGGGGGACACCGGGGAGCTGTTTTTT
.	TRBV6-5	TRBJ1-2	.	CASSPTGSNYGYTF	TGTGCCAGCAGCCCGACAGGATCTAACTATGGCTACACCTTC
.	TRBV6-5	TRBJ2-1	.	CASSYGLVGTEQFF	TGTGCCAGCAGTTACGGACTGGTCGGGACTGAGCAGTTCTTC
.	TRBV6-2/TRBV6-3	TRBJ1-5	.	CASSLARAGRYQPQHF	TGTGCCAGCAGCCTGGCAAGGGCAGGGAGATATCAGCCCCAGCATTTT
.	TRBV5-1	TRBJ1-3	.	CASSAAAGSSGNTIYF	TGCGCCAGCAGCGCCGCGGCGGGGAGCTCTGGAAACACCATATATTTT
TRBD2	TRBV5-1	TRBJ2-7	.	CATGYELLGTRPYEQYF	TGCGCCACCGGGTACGAGCTTTTAGGGACTAGGCCTTACGAGCAGTACTTC
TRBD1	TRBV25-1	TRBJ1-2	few	CASSETRGLGGYTF	TGTGCCAGCAGTGAGACCAGGGGGCTCGGGGGCTACACCTTC